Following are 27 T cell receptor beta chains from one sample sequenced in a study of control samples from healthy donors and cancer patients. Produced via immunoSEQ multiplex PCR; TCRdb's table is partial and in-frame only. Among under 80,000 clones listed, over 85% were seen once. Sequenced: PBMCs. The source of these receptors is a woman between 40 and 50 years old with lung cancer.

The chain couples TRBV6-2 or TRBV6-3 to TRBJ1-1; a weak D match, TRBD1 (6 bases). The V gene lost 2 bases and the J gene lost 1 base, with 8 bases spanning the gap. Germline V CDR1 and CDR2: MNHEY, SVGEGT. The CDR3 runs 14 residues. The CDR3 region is CASSYGQPNTEAFF. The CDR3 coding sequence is TGTGCCAGCAGTTACGGACAGCCGAACACTGAAGCTTTCTTT.

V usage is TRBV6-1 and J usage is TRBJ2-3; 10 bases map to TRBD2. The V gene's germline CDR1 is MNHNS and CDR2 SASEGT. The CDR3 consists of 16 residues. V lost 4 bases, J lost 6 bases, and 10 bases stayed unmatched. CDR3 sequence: CASSAWSSGGQDTQYF. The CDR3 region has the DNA TGTGCCAGCAGTGCCTGGTCTAGCGGGGGCCAGGATACGCAGTATTTT.

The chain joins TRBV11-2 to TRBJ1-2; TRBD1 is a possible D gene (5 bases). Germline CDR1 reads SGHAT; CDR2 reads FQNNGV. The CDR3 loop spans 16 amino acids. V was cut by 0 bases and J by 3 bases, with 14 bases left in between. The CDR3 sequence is CASSLDMWGKDYGYTF. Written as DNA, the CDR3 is TGTGCCAGCAGCTTAGATATGTGGGGGAAGGACTATGGCTACACCTTC.

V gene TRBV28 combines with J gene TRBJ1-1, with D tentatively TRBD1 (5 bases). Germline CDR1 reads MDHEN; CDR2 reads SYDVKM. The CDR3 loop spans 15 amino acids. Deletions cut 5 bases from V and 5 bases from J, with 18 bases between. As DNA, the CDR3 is TGTGCCAGCAGTGTTACGGGACCACTTAGAACTGAAGCTTTCTTT. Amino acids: CASSVTGPLRTEAFF. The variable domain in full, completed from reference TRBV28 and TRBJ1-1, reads DVKVTQSSRYLVKRTGEKVFLECVQDMDHENMFWYRQDPGLGLRLIYFSYDVKMKEKGDIPEGYSVSREKKERFSLILESASTNQTSMYLCASSVTGPLRTEAFFGQGTRLTVV.

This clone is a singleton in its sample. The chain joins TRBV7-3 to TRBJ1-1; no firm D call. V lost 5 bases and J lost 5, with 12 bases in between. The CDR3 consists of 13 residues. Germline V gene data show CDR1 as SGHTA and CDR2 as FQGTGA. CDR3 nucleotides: TGTGCCAGCAGCCCAACATCGGGAACTGAAGCTTTCTTT. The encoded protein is CASSPTSGTEAFF.

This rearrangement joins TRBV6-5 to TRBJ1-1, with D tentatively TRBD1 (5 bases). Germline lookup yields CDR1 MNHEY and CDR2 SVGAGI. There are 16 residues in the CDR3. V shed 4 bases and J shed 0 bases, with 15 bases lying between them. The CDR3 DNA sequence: TGTGCCAGCAGTTCCCCCCTTGGGGGTATGAACACTGAAGCTTTCTTT. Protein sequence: CASSSPLGGMNTEAFF.

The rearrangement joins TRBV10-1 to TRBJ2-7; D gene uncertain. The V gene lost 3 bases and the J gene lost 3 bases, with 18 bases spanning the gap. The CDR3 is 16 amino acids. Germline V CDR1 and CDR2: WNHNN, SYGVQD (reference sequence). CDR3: CASSEKGVSGVYEQYF. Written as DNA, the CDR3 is TGCGCCAGCAGTGAAAAAGGAGTCTCGGGCGTCTACGAGCAGTACTTC.

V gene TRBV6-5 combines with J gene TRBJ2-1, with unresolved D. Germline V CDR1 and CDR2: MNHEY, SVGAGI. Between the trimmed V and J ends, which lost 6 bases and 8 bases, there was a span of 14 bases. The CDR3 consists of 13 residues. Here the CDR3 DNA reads TGTGCCAGCAGCGGCGCGAAGGGCCATGAGCAGTTCTTC. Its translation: CASSGAKGHEQFF.

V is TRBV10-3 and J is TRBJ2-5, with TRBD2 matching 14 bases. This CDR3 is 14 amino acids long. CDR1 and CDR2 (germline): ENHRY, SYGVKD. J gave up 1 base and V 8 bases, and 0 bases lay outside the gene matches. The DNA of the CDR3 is TGTGCCATCGGACTAGCGGGGGGCCAAGAGACCCAGTACTTC. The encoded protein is CAIGLAGGQETQYF.

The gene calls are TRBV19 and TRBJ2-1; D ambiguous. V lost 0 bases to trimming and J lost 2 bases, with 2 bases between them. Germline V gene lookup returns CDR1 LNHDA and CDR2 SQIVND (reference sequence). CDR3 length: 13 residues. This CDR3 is CASSIDAYNEQFF. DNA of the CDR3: TGTGCCAGTAGTATAGATGCCTACAATGAGCAGTTCTTC.

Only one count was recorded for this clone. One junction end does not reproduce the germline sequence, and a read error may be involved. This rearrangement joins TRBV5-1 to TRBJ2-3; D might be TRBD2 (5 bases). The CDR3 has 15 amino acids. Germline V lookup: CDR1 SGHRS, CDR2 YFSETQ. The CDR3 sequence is CASRLEAASTDTQYF. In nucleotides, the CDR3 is TGCGCCAGCAGGTTGGAGGCAGCAAGCACAGATACGCAGTATTTT.

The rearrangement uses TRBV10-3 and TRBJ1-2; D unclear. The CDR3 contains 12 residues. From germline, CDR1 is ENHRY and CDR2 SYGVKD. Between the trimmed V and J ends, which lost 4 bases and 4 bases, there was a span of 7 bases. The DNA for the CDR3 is TGTGCCATCAGTGTCGGGGTCTATGGCTACACCTTC. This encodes CAISVGVYGYTF.

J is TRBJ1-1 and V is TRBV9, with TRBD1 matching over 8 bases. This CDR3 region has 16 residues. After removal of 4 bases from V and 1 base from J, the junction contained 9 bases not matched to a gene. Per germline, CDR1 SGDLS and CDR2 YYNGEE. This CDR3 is CASSLGQGLGNTEAFF. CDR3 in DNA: TGTGCCAGCAGCCTAGGACAGGGACTGGGGAACACTGAAGCTTTCTTT.

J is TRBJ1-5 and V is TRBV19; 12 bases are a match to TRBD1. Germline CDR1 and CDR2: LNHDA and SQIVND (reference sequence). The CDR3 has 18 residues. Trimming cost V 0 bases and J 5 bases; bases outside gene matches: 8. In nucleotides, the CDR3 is TGTGCCAGTAGTATAGACCCCCGGGACAGGGGGCTCTATCAGCCCCAGCATTTT. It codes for CASSIDPRDRGLYQPQHF.

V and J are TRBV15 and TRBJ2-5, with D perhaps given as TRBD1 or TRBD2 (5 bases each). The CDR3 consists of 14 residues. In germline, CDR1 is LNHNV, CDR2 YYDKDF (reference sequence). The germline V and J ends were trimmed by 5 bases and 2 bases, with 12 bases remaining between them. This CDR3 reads CATSPRDGQETQYF. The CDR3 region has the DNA TGTGCCACCAGCCCCCGGGACGGACAAGAGACCCAGTACTTC.

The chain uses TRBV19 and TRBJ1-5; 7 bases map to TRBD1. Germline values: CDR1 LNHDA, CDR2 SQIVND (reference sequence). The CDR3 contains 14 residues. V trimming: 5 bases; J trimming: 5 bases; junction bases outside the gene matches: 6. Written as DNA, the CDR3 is TGTGCCAGTAGTTCGGGACAGACTTATCAGCCCCAGCATTTT. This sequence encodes CASSSGQTYQPQHF. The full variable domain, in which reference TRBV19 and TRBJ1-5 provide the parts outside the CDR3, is DGGITQSPKYLFRKEGQNVTLSCEQNLNHDAMYWYRQDPGQGLRLIYYSQIVNDFQKGDIAEGYSVSREKKESFPLTVTSAQKNPTAFYLCASSSGQTYQPQHFGDGTRLSIL.

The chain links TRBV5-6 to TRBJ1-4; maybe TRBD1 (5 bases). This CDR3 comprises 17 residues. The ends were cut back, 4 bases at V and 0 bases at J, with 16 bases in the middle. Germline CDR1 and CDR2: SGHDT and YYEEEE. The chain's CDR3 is CASSPTGAAATNEKLFF. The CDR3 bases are TGTGCCAGCAGCCCCACCGGGGCAGCCGCAACTAATGAAAAACTGTTTTTT.

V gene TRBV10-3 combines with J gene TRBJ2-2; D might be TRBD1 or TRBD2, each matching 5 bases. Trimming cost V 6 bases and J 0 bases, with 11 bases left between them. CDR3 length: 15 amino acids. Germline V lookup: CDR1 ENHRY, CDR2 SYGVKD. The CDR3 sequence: CAISPGTANTGELFF. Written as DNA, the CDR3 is TGTGCCATCAGCCCCGGGACCGCGAACACCGGGGAGCTGTTTTTT.

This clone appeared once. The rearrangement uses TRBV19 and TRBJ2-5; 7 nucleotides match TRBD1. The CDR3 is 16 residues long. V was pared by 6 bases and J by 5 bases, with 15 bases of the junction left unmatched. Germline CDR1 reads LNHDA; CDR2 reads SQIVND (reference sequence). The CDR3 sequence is CASSPGQDWRSETQYF. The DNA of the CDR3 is TGTGCCAGTAGCCCAGGACAGGACTGGAGATCGGAGACCCAGTACTTC.

This CDR3 reads CASSFSGDGEAFF. CDR3 DNA: TGTGCCAGCAGTTTCTCGGGGGATGGGGAAGCTTTCTTT. This rearrangement joins TRBV6-6 to TRBJ1-1; tentatively, D is TRBD1 (5 bases). V was pared by 4 bases and J by 8 bases, with 14 bases between. The CDR3 is made up of 13 amino acids. The V gene's germline CDR1 is MNHNY and CDR2 SVGAGI (reference sequence).

The CDR3 region is CASSTVGQKYGYTF. The CDR3 DNA reads TGTGCCAGCAGCACCGTCGGACAGAAATATGGCTACACCTTC. The rearrangement links TRBV5-6 to TRBJ1-2; weak D call: TRBD1 (6 bases). Looked up from germline, CDR1 is SGHDT and CDR2 is YYEEEE. Trimming stripped 4 bases from V and 5 bases from J, with 15 bases between. CDR3 length equals 14 residues.

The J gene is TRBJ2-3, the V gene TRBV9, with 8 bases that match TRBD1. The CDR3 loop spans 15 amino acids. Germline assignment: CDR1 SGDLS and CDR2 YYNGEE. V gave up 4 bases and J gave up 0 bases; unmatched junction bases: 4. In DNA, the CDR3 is TGTGCCAGCAGCCCCTGGACAGGGAGCACAGATACGCAGTATTTT. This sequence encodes CASSPWTGSTDTQYF. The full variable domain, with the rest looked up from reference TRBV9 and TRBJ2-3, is DSGVTQTPKHLITATGQRVTLRCSPRSGDLSVYWYQQSLDQGLQFLIQYYNGEERAKGNILERFSAQQFPDLHSELNLSSLELGDSALYFCASSPWTGSTDTQYFGPGTRLTVL.

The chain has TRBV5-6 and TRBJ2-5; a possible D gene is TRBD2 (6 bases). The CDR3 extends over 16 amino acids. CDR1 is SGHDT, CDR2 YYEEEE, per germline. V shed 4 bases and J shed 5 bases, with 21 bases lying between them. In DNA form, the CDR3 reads TGTGCCAGCAGCGGAGGGACGGTCAAAGAATGGGAGACCCAGTACTTC. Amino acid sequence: CASSGGTVKEWETQYF.

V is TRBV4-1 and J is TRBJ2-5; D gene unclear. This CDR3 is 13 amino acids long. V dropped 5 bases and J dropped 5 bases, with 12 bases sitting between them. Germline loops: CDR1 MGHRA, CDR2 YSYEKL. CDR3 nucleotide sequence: TGCGCCAGCAGCGCCCTACTTACGGAGACCCAGTACTTC. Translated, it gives CASSALLTETQYF.

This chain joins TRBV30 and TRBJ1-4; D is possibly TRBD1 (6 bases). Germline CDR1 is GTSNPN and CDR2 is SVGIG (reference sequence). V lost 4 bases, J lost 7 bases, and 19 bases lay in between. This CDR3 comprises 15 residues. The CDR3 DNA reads TGTGCCTGGACCCTTCCAGGGGCAGGTGGTGAAAAACTGTTTTTT. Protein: CAWTLPGAGGEKLFF.

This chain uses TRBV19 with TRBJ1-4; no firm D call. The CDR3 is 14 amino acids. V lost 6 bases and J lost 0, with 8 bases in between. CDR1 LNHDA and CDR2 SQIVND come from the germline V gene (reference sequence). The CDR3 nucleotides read TGTGCCAGTAGGTGGGGATCAACTAATGAAAAACTGTTTTTT. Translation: CASRWGSTNEKLFF.

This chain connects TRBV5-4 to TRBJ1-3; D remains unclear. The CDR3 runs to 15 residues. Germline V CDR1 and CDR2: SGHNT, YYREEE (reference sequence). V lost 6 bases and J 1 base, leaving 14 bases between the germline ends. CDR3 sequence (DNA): TGTGCCAGCACCCTGGGAGGGTCTTCTGGAAACACCATATATTTT. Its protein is CASTLGGSSGNTIYF.